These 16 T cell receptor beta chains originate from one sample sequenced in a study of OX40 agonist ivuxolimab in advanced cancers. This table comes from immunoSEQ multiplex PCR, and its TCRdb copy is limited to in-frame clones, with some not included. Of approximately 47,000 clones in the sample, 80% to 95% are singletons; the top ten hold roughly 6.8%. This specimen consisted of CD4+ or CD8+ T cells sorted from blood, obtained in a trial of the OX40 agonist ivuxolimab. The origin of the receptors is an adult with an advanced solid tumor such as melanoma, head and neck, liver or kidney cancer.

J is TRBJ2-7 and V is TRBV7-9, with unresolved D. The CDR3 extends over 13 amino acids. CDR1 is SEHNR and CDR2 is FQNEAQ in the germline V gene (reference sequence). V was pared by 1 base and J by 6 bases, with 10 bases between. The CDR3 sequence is CASSLDGTAEQYF. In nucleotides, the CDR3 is TGTGCCAGCAGCTTAGATGGTACGGCCGAGCAGTACTTC.

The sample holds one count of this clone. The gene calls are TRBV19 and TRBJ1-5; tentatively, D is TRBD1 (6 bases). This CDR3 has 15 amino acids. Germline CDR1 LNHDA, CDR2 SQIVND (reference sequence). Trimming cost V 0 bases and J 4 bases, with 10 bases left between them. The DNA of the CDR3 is TGTGCCAGTAGTATAGACACAGGGCCTAATCAGCCCCAGCATTTT. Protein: CASSIDTGPNQPQHF.

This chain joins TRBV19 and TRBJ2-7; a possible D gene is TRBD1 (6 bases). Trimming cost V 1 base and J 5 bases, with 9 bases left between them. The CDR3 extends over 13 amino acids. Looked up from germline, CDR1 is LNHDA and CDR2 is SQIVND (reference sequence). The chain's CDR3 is CASSIGPGDEQYF. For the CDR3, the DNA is TGTGCCAGTAGTATAGGACCAGGGGACGAGCAGTACTTC.

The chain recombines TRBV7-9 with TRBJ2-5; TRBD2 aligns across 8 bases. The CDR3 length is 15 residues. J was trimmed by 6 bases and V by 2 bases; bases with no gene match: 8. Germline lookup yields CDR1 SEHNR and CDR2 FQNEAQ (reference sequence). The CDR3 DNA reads TGTGCCAGCAGCTTATCTTCCGGGGGGGCTAAGACCCAGTACTTC. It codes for CASSLSSGGAKTQYF.

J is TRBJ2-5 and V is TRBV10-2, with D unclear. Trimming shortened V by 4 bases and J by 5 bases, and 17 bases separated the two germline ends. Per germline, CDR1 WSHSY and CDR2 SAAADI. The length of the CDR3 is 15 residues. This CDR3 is CASSGALWGRETQYF. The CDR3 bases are TGCGCCAGCAGTGGGGCCCTGTGGGGTCGGGAGACCCAGTACTTC.

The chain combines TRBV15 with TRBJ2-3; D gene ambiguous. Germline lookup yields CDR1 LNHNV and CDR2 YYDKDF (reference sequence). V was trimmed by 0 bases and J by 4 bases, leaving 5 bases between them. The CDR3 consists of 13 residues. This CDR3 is CATSRDRPDTQYF. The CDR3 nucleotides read TGTGCCACCAGCAGAGATCGTCCAGATACGCAGTATTTT.

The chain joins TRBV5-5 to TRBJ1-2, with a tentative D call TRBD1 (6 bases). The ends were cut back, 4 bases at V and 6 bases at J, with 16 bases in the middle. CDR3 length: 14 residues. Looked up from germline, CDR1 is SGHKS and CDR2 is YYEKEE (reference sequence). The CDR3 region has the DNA TGTGCCAGCAGCGGAGACACAGGGTTCGATGGCTACACCTTC. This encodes CASSGDTGFDGYTF.

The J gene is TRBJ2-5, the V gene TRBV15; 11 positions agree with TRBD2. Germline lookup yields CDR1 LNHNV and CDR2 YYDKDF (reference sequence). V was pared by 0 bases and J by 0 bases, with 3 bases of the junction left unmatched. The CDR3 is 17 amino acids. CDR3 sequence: CATSRDQTSGDQETQYF. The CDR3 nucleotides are TGTGCCACCAGCAGAGATCAGACTAGCGGGGACCAAGAGACCCAGTACTTC.

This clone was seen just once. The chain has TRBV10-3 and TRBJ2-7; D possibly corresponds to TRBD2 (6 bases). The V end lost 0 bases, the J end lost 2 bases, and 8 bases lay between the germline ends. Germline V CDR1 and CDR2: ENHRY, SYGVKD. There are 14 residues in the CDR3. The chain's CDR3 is CAISESGGPYEQYV. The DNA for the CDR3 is TGTGCCATCAGTGAGTCGGGGGGACCCTACGAGCAGTACGTC.

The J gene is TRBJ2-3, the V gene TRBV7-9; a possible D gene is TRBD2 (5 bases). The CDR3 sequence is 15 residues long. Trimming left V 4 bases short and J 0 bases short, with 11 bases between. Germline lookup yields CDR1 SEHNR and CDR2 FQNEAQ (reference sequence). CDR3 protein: CASSSRGASTDTQYF. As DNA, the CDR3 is TGTGCCAGCAGCTCCCGGGGAGCTAGCACAGATACGCAGTATTTT.

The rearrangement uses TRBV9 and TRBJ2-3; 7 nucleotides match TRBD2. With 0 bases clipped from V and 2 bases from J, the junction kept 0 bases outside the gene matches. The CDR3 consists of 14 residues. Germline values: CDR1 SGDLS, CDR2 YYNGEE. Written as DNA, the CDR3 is TGTGCCAGCAGCGTAGAGCGGGACACAGATACGCAGTATTTT. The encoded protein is CASSVERDTDTQYF.

CDR3 sequence reads: CASSPDRVHSPLHF. Here the CDR3 DNA reads TGTGCCAGCAGCCCCGACAGGGTACACTCACCCCTCCACTTT. This chain uses TRBV6-5 with TRBJ1-6; 7 bases align to TRBD1. The V segment lost 6 bases and the J segment 10 bases; nucleotides outside the gene matches: 9. Germline-derived CDR1 and CDR2 are MNHEY and SVGAGI. The CDR3 contains 14 residues.

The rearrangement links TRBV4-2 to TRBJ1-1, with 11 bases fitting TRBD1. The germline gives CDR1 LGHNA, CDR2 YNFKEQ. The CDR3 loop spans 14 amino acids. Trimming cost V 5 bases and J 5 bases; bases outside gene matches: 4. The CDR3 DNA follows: TGTGCCAGCAGCTACGGGACAGGGGGGACTGAAGCTTTCTTT. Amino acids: CASSYGTGGTEAFF.

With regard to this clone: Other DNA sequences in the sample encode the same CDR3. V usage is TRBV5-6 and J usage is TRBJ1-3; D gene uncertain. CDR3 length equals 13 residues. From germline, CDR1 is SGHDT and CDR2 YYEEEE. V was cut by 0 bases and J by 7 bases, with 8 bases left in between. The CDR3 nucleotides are TGTGCCAGCAGCTTGGACTCGGGGAACACCATATATTTT. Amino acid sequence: CASSLDSGNTIYF.

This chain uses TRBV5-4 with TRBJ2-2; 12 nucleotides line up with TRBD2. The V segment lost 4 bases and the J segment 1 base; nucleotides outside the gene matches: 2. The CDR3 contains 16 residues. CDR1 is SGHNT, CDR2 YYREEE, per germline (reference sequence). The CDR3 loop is CASSLTSGGNTGELFF. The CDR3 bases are TGTGCCAGCAGCCTGACTAGCGGGGGGAACACCGGGGAGCTGTTTTTT. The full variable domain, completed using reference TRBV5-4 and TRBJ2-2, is ETGVTQSPTHLIKTRGQQVTLRCSSQSGHNTVSWYQQALGQGPQFIFQYYREEENGRGNFPPRFSGLQFPNYSSELNVNALELDDSALYLCASSLTSGGNTGELFFGEGSRLTVL.

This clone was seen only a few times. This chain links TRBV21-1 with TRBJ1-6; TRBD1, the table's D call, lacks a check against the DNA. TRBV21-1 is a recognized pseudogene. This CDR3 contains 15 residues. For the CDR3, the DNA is TGTGCCAGCACCTCACAGGGGATCGGGGATTCACCCCTCCACTTT. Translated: CASTSQGIGDSPLHF.